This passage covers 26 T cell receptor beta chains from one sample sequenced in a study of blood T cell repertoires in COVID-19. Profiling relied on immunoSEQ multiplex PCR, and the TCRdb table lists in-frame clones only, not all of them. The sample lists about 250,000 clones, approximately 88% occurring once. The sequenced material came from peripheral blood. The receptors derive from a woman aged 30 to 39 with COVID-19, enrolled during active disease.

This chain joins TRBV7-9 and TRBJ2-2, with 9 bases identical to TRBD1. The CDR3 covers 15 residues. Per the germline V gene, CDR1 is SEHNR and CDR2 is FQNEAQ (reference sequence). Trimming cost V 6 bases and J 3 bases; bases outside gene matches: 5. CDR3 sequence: CASSTGQGYTGELFF. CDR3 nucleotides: TGTGCCAGCAGTACCGGACAGGGGTACACCGGGGAGCTGTTTTTT. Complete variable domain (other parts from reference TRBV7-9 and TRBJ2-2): DTGVSQNPRHKITKRGQNVTFRCDPISEHNRLYWYRQTLGQGPEFLTYFQNEAQLEKSRLLSDRFSAERPKGSFSTLEIQRTEQGDSAMYLCASSTGQGYTGELFFGEGSRLTVL.

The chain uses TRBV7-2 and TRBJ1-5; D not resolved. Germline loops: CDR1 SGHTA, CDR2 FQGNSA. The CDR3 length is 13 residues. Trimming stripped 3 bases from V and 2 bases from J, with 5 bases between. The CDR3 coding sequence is TGTGCCAGCAGCTTCGAGCGCAATCAGCCCCAGCATTTT. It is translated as CASSFERNQPQHF.

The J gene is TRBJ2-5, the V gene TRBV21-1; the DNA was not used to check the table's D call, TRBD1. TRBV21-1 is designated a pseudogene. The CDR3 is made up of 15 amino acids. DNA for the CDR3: TGTGCCAGCAGCCCTCCTAGGACAGGGGAAGAGACCCAGTACTTC. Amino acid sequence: CASSPPRTGEETQYF.

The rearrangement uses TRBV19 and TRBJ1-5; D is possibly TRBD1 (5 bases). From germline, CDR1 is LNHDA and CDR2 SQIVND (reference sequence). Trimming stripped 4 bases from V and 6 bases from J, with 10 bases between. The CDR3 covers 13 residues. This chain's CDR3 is CASSTYGGQPQHF. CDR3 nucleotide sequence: TGTGCCAGTAGTACGTACGGGGGTCAGCCCCAGCATTTT.

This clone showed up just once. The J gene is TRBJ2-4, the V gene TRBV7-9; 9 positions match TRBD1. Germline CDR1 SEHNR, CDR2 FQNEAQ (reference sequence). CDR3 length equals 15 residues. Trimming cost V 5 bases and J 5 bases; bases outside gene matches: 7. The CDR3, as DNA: TGTGCCAGCAGCCCGCGATGGGACAGGGAAAACATTCAGTACTTC. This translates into CASSPRWDRENIQYF.

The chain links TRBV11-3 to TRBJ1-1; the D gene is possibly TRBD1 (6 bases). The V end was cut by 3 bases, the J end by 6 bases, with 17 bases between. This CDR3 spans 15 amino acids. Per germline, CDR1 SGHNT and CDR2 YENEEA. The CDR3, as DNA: TGTGCCAGCAGCTTCCCCGGAGGGGGGGAATCTGAAGCTTTCTTT. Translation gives CASSFPGGGESEAFF.

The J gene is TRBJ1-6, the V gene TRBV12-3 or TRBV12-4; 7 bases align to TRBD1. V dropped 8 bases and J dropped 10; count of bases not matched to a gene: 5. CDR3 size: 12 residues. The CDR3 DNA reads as TGTGCCAGCGGCCAGGGGGAGTCACCCCTCCACTTT. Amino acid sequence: CASGQGESPLHF.

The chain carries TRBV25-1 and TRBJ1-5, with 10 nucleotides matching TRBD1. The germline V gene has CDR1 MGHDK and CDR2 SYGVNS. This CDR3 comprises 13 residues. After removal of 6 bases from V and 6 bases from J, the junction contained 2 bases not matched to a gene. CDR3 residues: CASRGTGAQPQHF. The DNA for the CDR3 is TGTGCCAGCAGAGGGACAGGGGCTCAGCCCCAGCATTTT. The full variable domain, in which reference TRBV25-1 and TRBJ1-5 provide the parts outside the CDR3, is EADIYQTPRYLVIGTGKKITLECSQTMGHDKMYWYQQDPGMELHLIHYSYGVNSTEKGDLSSESTVSRIRTEHFPLTLESARPSHTSQYLCASRGTGAQPQHFGDGTRLSIL.

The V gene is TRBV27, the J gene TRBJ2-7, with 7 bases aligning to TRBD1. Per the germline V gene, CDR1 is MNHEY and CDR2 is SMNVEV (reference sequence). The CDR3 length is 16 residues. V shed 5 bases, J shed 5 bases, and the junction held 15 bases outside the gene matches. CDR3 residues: CASSVLTGTEFHEQYF. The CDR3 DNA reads TGTGCCAGCAGTGTCCTAACCGGGACAGAGTTCCACGAGCAGTACTTC.

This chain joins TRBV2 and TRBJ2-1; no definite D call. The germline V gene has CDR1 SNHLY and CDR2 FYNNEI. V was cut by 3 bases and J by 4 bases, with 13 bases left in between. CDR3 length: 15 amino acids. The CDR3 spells CASSDARFIYNEQFF. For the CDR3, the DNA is TGTGCCAGCAGTGACGCCAGGTTTATATACAATGAGCAGTTCTTC.

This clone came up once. The CDR3 bases are TGTGCCAGCACCCAAGGGGCGGGAGGTACGCAGTATTTT. This codes for CASTQGAGGTQYF. V and J are TRBV12-3 or TRBV12-4 and TRBJ2-3; 8 bases are a match to TRBD2. V trimming: 7 bases; J trimming: 8 bases; junction bases outside the gene matches: 8. The CDR3 extends over 13 amino acids.

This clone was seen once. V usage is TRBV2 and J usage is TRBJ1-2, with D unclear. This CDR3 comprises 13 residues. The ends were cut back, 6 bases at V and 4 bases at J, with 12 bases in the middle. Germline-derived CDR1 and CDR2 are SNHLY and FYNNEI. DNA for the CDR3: TGTGCCAGCAGAGCAGGCTCCACCTATGGCTACACCTTC. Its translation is CASRAGSTYGYTF.

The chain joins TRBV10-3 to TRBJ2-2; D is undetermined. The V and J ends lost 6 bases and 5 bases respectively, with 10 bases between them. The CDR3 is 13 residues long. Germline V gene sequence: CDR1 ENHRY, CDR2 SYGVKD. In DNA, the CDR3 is TGTGCCATCAGAGATAGCAGTACCGGGGAGCTGTTTTTT. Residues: CAIRDSSTGELFF.

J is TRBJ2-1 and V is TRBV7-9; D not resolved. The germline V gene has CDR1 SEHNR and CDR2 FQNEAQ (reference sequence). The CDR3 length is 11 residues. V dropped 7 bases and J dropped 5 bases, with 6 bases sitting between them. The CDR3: CASKTDNEQFF. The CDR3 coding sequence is TGTGCCAGCAAAACGGACAATGAGCAGTTCTTC.

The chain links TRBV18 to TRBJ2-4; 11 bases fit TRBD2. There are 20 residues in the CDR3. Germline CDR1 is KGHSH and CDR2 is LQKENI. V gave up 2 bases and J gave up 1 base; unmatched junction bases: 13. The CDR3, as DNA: TGTGCCAGCTCACCATTCTCTAGCGGGAGGCTCCCCGGGGCCAAAAACATTCAGTACTTC. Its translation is CASSPFSSGRLPGAKNIQYF.

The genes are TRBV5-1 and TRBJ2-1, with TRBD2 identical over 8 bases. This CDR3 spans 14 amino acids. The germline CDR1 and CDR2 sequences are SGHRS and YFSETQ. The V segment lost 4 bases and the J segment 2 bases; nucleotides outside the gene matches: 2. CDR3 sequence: CASSRSGTYNEQFF. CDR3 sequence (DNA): TGCGCCAGCAGCCGTAGCGGGACCTACAATGAGCAGTTCTTC.

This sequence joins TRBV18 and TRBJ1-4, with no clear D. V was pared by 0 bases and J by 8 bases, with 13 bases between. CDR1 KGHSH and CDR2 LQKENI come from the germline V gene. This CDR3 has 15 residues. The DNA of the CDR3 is TGTGCCAGCTCACCACCAGCTGGGCGGAGGGAAAAACTGTTTTTT. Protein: CASSPPAGRREKLFF.

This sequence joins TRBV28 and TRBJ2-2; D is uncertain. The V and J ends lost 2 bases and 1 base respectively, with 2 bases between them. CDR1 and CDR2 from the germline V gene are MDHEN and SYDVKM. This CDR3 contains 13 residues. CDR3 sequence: CASSLQNTGELFF. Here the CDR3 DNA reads TGTGCCAGCAGTTTACAGAACACCGGGGAGCTGTTTTTT.

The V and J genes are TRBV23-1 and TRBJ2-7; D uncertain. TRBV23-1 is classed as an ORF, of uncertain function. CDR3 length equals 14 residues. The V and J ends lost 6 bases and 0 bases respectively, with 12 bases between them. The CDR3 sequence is CASSVYSSSYEQYV. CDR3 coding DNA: TGCGCCAGCAGCGTGTACAGCAGCTCCTACGAGCAGTACGTC.

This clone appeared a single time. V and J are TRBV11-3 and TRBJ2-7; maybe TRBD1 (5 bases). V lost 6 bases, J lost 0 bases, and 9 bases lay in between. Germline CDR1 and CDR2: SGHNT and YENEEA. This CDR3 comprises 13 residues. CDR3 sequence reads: CASSVGHSYEQYV. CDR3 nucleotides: TGTGCCAGCAGTGTGGGGCACTCCTACGAGCAGTACGTC.

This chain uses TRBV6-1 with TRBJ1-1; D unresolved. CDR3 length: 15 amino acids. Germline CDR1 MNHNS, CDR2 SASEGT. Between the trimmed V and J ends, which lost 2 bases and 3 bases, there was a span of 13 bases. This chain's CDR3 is CASSEIVTIYTEAFF. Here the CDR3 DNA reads TGTGCCAGCAGTGAAATTGTGACAATTTACACTGAAGCTTTCTTT.

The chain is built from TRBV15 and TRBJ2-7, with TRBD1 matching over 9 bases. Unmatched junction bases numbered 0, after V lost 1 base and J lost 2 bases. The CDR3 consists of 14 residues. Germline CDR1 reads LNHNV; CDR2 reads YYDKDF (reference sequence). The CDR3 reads CATSRGTGAYEQYF. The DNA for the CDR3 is TGTGCCACCAGCAGAGGGACAGGGGCCTACGAGCAGTACTTC.

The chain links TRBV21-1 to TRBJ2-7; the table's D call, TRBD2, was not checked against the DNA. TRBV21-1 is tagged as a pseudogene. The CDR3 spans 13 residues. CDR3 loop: CASSTSGSYEQYV. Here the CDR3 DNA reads TGTGCCAGCAGCACTAGCGGGAGCTACGAGCAGTACGTC.

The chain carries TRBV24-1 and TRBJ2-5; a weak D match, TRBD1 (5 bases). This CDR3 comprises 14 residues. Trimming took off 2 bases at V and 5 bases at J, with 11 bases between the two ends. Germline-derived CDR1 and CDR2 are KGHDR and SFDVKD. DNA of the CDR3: TGTGCCACCAGTGATTCACGGACAAGGGAGACCCAGTACTTC. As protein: CATSDSRTRETQYF.

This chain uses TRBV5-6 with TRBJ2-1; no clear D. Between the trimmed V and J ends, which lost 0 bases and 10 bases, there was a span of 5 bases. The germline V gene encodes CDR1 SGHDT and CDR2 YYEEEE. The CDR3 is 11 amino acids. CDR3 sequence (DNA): TGTGCCAGCAGCTTGGGTGGCGAGCAGTTCTTC. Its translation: CASSLGGEQFF.

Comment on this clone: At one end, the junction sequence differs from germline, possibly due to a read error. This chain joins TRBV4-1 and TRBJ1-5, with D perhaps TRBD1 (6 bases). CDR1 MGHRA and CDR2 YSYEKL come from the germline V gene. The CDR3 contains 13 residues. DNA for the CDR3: TGCGCCAGCAGCCTAGACAGGAATCGGCCCCAGCATTTT. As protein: CASSLDRNRPQHF.